This T cell receptor (beta chain) was identified during a study of T cells in Graves' hyperthyroidism and ophthalmopathy (dated by TCRdb to between 2018 and 2020). In terms of the full investigation: A discovery cohort of around 100 patients, roughly 45 with Graves' ophthalmopathy and fewer than 65 with stable Graves' hyperthyroidism, was used to find distinguishing TCR V-J signatures. Whether ophthalmopathy could be predicted prospectively was tested in an independent validation cohort made up of roughly 19 hyperthyroidism patients plus 17 patients who later progressed to ophthalmopathy. For training and testing, the 110 or so patients in the discovery cohort were randomly divided in a 7:3 ratio. The paper reports TCR Vbeta CDR3 sequencing of over 120 peripheral blood samples: 43 ophthalmopathy, fewer than 80 hyperthyroidism and around 17 progressor patients. Following sampling, methimazole starting at 30 mg daily was given to hyperthyroidism patients, and high-dose intravenous methylprednisolone was given to ophthalmopathy patients. Thyroid tissue and blood T-cell repertoires from about six Graves' hyperthyroidism patients were also compared in the study.

This clonotype appeared many times. Its antigen remains undetermined. No base qualities exist here, and no much larger clone lies one base off it. Study-wide conclusions, independent of this receptor: A 13 V-J signature model separated ophthalmopathy from stable hyperthyroidism, with just over 85% sensitivity and about 81% specificity in cross-validation and 80%/75% in testing. In validation, the model predicted progression to ophthalmopathy a median of 6.5 months before onset, with about 64% sensitivity and 72.22% specificity. No statistical method was used to set the sample size in advance, and investigators knew the group allocation. Most expanded thyroid clonotypes (frequency above 0.001) were also found in blood, which suggests that blood repertoires may mirror thyroid immune responses.

V drops 3 bases and J drops 4 bases, leaving 6 bases in between. The CDR3 numbers 11 residues from cysteine through phenylalanine. Only CDR3 DNA remains: 33 bases, in frame from the first base. CDR1 and CDR2 were assigned from the germline V gene (reference sequence) as DFQATT and SNEGSKA. Amplification of TCR beta CDR3 regions was carried out from RNA transcripts. A first-round RT-PCR of the TCR CDR3 used the HTBI primer set with the Qiagen OneStep RT-PCR kit. Libraries were constructed in a second round of multiplex PCR, after which size selection and purification were performed. The libraries were sequenced on an Illumina HiSeq2000 using paired-end 100 bp reads. On the authors' methods: SOAPnuke was used to process the raw data, throwing out any read that contained adapters or uncalled bases, had a mean Phred below 15, or lacked an exact constant-primer or identifier match. COPE v1.2.5 was used to merge high-quality paired reads, and clonotypes were defined as unique nucleotide sequences. Clonotypes were aligned to IMGT TRBV, TRBD and TRBJ reference segments using MiTCR v1.1. The analysis was restricted to V-J combinations with a frequency above 0.0001, which together covered around 99% of the repertoires. A TCS score was defined as the ratio between F50 (clonal expansion) and ExV (chaos), using BLOSUM62-based TCRdist between CDR3 peptides within each V-J. Welch's t-statistics and random forest reduced just over 500 V-J features to 10 to 15, which were used in a naive Bayes classifier (R e1071). TCRdb redid the processing of the public reads, applying fastp at Q25 and MiXCR, and retained in-frame beta chains. Here each entry gathers all rows of one CDR3 protein and keeps the most common genes and DNA. TCRdb's processing, not the study's, gives the V and J calls here. The sample table contains hundreds of thousands of distinct CDR3 sequences; only one count was recorded for 46% of them. The ten largest clonotypes hold just under 8.5% of the sample.

Stable Graves' hyperthyroidism was defined as the absence of progression to ophthalmopathy over 18 months of follow-up. The hyperthyroidism patients were between 18 and 65 years old and newly diagnosed, with a disease duration of less than 2 months. The study excluded patients with uncontrolled infections, other autoimmune diseases, pregnancy or lactation. Diagnoses relied on clinical symptoms, serum thyroxine and TRAb, thyroid ultrasound and orbital computed tomography. Total RNA was extracted with Trizol reagent, and quality was checked on an Agilent 2100 Bioanalyzer. Sample: peripheral blood or thyroid tissue (not recorded which). The sequence joins TRBV20-1 to TRBJ2-5; no D gene is confidently identified. This clonotype was sampled from a woman aged 18 to 35 with Graves' hyperthyroidism. Donor details come from another sample of the same person, matched by shared clones. The CDR3 amino acid sequence is: CSASVGETQYF. The nucleotide sequence reads as follows: TGCAGTGCTAGTGTGGGAGAGACCCAGTACTTC.